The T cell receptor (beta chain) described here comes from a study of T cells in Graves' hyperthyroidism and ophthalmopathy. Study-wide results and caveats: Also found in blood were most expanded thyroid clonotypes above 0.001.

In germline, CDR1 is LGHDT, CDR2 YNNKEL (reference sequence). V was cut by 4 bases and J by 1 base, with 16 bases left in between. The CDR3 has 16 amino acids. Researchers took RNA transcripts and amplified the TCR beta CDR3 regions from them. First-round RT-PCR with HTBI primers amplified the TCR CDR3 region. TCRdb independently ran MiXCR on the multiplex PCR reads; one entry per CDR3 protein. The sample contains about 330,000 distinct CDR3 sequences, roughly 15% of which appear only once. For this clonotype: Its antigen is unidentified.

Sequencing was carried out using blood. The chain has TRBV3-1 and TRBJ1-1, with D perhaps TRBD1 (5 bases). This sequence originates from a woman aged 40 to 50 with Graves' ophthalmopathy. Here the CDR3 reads CASSPLKGNRNTEAFF. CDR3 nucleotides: TGTGCCAGCAGCCCCCTGAAGGGGAATCGGAACACTGAAGCTTTCTTT.